Listed here are 11 T cell receptor beta chains from one sample, sequenced in a study of T cells in Graves' hyperthyroidism and ophthalmopathy (dated by TCRdb to between 2018 and 2021). Library preparation used multiplex PCR. TCRdb lists the instrument as Illumina HiSeq 2000. The TCR beta CDR3 regions were amplified from the RNA transcripts. The first round of RT-PCR for the TCR CDR3 was performed with the HTBI primer set and the Qiagen OneStep RT-PCR kit. TCRdb reprocessing: public reads trimmed at Q25 with fastp, clones called with MiXCR, in-frame beta chains kept. Each entry merges the rows of one CDR3 protein and shows their most common DNA and genes. In this sample the table shows a few hundred thousand distinct CDR3 sequences, approximately 14% of which occur a single time. The ten biggest clones cover roughly 6.6% of the sample. Sequenced: blood. These receptors all stem from a woman aged 25 to 45 with Graves' hyperthyroidism.

This clonotype was observed a few times. V usage is TRBV9 and J usage is TRBJ2-1; no firm D call. CDR3 length: 14 amino acids. V lost 9 bases to trimming and J lost 5 bases, with 18 bases between them. Germline values: CDR1 SGDLS, CDR2 YYNGEE. The CDR3 loop reads CAKLGILGDNEQFF. CDR3 nucleotide sequence: TGTGCCAAGCTAGGAATCCTGGGCGACAATGAGCAGTTCTTC.

The table lists this clonotype with many counts. The chain is built from TRBV7-3 and TRBJ2-7; weak D call: TRBD1 (5 bases). Trimming cost V 1 base and J 4 bases, with 14 bases left between them. In germline, CDR1 is SGHTA, CDR2 FQGTGA. The CDR3 sequence is 15 residues long. This CDR3 is CASSLNLGPRYEQYF. CDR3 DNA: TGTGCCAGCAGCTTAAATTTGGGGCCTCGGTACGAGCAGTACTTC.

The V gene is TRBV7-2, the J gene TRBJ2-3; possibly TRBD2 for D (6 bases). Germline V CDR1 and CDR2: SGHTA, FQGNSA. The CDR3 covers 12 residues. Trimming stripped 5 bases from V and 8 bases from J, with 11 bases between. As DNA, the CDR3 is TGTGCCAGCAGCCAAGAAGCGGGTACGCAGTATTTT. Amino acids: CASSQEAGTQYF.

J is TRBJ2-2 and V is TRBV5-1, with 12 bases that match TRBD2. Germline V gives CDR1 SGHRS, CDR2 YFSETQ. The CDR3 covers 16 residues. Trimming took 3 bases from V and 4 from J; bases not matched to a gene: 4. The CDR3 bases are TGCGCCAGCAGCTATGGACTAGCGGGGTCCACCGGGGAGCTGTTTTTT. The encoded protein is CASSYGLAGSTGELFF.

This clonotype was seen repeatedly, ten times or more. The rearrangement links TRBV28 to TRBJ2-7, with unresolved D. The germline CDR1 and CDR2 sequences are MDHEN and SYDVKM. The V end lost 4 bases, the J end lost 4 bases, and 14 bases lay between the germline ends. The length of the CDR3 is 14 residues. The CDR3 nucleotides are TGTGCCAGCAGTTCTCATGTTCTGGGGTACGAGCAGTACTTC. This sequence encodes CASSSHVLGYEQYF.

As concerns this clonotype: It may be a read error: a sequence one base away is much more abundant. The chain recombines TRBV7-2 with TRBJ2-7; 12 bases are shared with TRBD2. CDR1 is SGHTA and CDR2 is FQGNSA in the germline V gene. CDR3 size: 17 residues. V shed 6 bases, J shed 3 bases, and the junction held 12 bases outside the gene matches. The CDR3 DNA is TGTGCCAGCAGTTGCTCGGGTGGACTAGCGGGATTCTACGAGCAGTACTTC. Translating it yields CASSCSGGLAGFYEQYF.

This clonotype was picked up many times. This chain uses TRBV6-1 with TRBJ2-7; D may be TRBD1 or TRBD2 (5 bases each). V was clipped by 1 base and J by 2 bases, with 6 bases between them. This CDR3 region has 13 residues. Per the germline V gene, CDR1 is MNHNS and CDR2 is SASEGT. The chain's CDR3 is CASSEVGAYEQYF. DNA for the CDR3: TGTGCCAGCAGTGAAGTGGGGGCCTACGAGCAGTACTTC.

The chain carries TRBV4-1 and TRBJ2-1; D gene ambiguous. The CDR3 loop spans 18 amino acids. V was clipped by 1 base and J by 0 bases, with 16 bases between them. CDR1 is MGHRA, CDR2 YSYEKL, per germline. CDR3 nucleotide sequence: TGCGCCAGCAGCCAAGCCCCTCCCCCTTGGAGCTCCTACAATGAGCAGTTCTTC. This encodes CASSQAPPPWSSYNEQFF.

This clonotype has at least ten counts. This chain uses TRBV7-9 with TRBJ1-1; no clear D gene. CDR1 is SEHNR, CDR2 FQNEAQ, per germline (reference sequence). This CDR3 has 14 residues. Trimming left V 6 bases short and J 0 bases short, with 11 bases between. The CDR3 DNA reads as TGTGCCAGCAGTTCGGACGGCCTGAACACTGAAGCTTTCTTT. It is translated as CASSSDGLNTEAFF.

This clonotype was found a few times. This chain joins TRBV7-9 and TRBJ2-1; a weak D match, TRBD2 (7 bases). CDR3 size: 15 residues. The germline gives CDR1 SEHNR, CDR2 FQNEAQ (reference sequence). V was trimmed by 6 bases and J by 6 bases, leaving 18 bases between them. Written as DNA, the CDR3 is TGTGCCAGCAGTAATATAAGGGGGAGGGGCAATGAGCAGTTCTTC. Protein product: CASSNIRGRGNEQFF.

Many counts were recorded for this clonotype. This rearrangement joins TRBV7-7 to TRBJ2-3, with TRBD2 as a possible D gene (5 bases). Germline V gene data show CDR1 as SSHAT and CDR2 as FNYEAQ (reference sequence). The CDR3 covers 15 residues. Trimming stripped 3 bases from V and 2 bases from J, with 12 bases between. The chain's CDR3 is CASSLGAGFTDTQYF. In nucleotides, the CDR3 is TGTGCCAGCAGCTTGGGTGCGGGCTTCACAGATACGCAGTATTTT.